This T cell receptor beta chain was sequenced during a study of low-dose radiotherapy and immunotherapy resistance in tumors. Turning to the study itself: The study administered intravenous cyclophosphamide at 200 mg/m2 every two weeks, one day ahead of radiation and immunotherapy. Patients' oral aspirin dose was 300 mg daily across four cycles from cycle 1 day 1.

This clonotype was counted many times. Germline V gene sequence: CDR1 MDHEN, CDR2 SYDVKM. The V end was cut by 2 bases, the J end by 2 bases, with 19 bases between. CDR3 size: 17 residues. TRAV and TRBV primers primed cDNA for both TCRalpha and TCRbeta. Amplification of TCRs used a constant-region primer and V-primer adapter for approximately 19 PCR cycles. TCRdb reprocessed the reads with MiXCR, giving one entry per CDR3 protein. Of about 58,000 distinct CDR3 sequences in the sample, around 23% were seen once. This sample's time point: after trial treatment. Treatment denoted: LDRT plus nivolumab, ipilimumab, low-dose cyclophosphamide and aspirin (RACIN trial). Treatment of the donors consisted of nivolumab and ipilimumab (plus aspirin, low-dose cyclophosphamide and low-dose radiotherapy).

The chain uses TRBV28 and TRBJ2-7, with D maybe TRBD1 (5 bases). The sequencing used PBMCs, collected after low-dose radiotherapy plus immunotherapy. The sequence was obtained from a male donor with prostate cancer. The DNA of the CDR3 is TGTGCCAGCAGTTTACTCCCCCCGGGCCTAGGGGCCTACGAGCAGTACTTC. Translation: CASSLLPPGLGAYEQYF.